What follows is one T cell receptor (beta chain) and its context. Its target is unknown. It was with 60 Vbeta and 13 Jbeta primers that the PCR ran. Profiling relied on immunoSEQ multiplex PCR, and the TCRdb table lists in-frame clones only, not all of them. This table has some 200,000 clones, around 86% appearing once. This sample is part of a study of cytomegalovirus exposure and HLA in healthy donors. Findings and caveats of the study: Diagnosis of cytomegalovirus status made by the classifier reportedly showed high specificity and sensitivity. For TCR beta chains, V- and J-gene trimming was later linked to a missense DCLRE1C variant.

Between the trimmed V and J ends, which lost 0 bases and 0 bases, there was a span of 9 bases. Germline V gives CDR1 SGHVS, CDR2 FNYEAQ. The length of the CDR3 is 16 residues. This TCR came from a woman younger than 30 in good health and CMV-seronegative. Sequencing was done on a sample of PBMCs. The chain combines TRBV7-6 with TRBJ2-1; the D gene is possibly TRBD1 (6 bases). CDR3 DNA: TGTGCCAGCAGCTTAGCTCAGGGGAGCTCCTACAATGAGCAGTTCTTC. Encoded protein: CASSLAQGSSYNEQFF.